This T cell receptor (beta chain) was identified during a study of T-cell memory formation after mild COVID-19. General observations from the study: Clones that got smaller from day 15 to 85 had even CD4/CD8, while clones growing later tipped toward CD4+.

TCRdb fed the 5' RACE reads into MiXCR, producing one record per CDR3 protein. Among hundreds of thousands of distinct CDR3 sequences listed, about 15% were seen once. This clonotype was detected many times. Its antigen is as yet unknown. Germline CDR1 and CDR2: WNHNN and SYGVQD (reference sequence). Trimming took off 4 bases at V and 1 base at J, with 7 bases between the two ends. There are 13 residues in the CDR3. The receptor's source is a young man who had mild COVID-19 (a few samples of this study predate the infection). Cell type and time point are not known. This chain joins TRBV10-1 and TRBJ1-1; D ambiguous. Material: PBMCs or a T cell subset sorted from them (not recorded which). The CDR3 nucleotides read TGCGCCAGCAGTGCACAGACGAACACTGAAGCTTTCTTT. Its protein product is CASSAQTNTEAFF.